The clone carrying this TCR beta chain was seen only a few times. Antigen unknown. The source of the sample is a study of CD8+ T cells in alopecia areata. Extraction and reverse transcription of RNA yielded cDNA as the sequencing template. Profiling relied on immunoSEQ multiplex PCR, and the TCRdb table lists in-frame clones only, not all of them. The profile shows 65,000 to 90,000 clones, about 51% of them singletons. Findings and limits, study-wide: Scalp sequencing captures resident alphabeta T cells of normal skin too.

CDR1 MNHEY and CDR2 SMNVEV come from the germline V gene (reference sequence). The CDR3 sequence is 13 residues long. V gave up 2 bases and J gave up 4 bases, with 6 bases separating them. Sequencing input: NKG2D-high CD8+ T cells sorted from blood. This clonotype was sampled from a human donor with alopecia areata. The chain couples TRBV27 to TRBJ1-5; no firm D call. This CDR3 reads CASSLVGNQPQHF. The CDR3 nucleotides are TGTGCCAGCAGTTTAGTGGGGAATCAGCCCCAGCATTTT.